The source of this TCR beta chain is a study of blood T cell repertoires in COVID-19. Per the germline V gene, CDR1 is MNHEY and CDR2 is SMNVEV (reference sequence). The trim removed 6 bases at V and 6 bases at J, leaving 5 bases unmatched. The CDR3 has 12 residues. This clone appeared a single time. The repertoire was sequenced with immunoSEQ multiplex PCR; TCRdb's copy has only in-frame clones and lacks some. In the table there are about 35,000 clones, more than 80% of which are singletons. The sequence was obtained from a man in his 60s in a cohort sampled during active COVID-19. Sequences were obtained from peripheral blood. The rearrangement uses TRBV27 and TRBJ2-7; 7 bases align to TRBD1. DNA of the CDR3: TGTGCCAGCAGGGGACAGTGGTTCGAGCAGTACTTC. This sequence encodes CASRGQWFEQYF.